This record concerns one T cell receptor beta chain sequence. This CDR3 contains 19 residues. Germline CDR1 MDHEN, CDR2 SYDVKM. Unmatched junction bases numbered 20, after V lost 5 bases and J lost 4 bases. The treatment here: over 15 received Ad26.COV2.S at low or high dose, single or two shots; about 5 received placebo; per-sample allocation not given. Sampling took place 63 days after the first vaccine or placebo injection. Donor was an adult aged 18-55 years in Boston. The vaccine antigen was prefusion-stabilized Wuhan SARS-CoV-2 spike. The entry originates in a study of Ad26.COV2.S vaccination and SARS-CoV-2 variants. Study details: By the intramuscular route, Ad26.COV2.S was given once, or twice 56 days apart.

Clones were sequenced by immunoSEQ multiplex PCR, and TCRdb holds only the in-frame ones, with some missing. The data hold a few hundred thousand clones, with 89% observed a single time. The sequence was collected from a person aged 18-60 years who received the Ad26.COV2.S COVID-19 vaccine or a placebo. The specimen was peripheral blood, collected in a trial of Ad26.COV2.S vaccine versus placebo. The rearrangement joins TRBV28 to TRBJ1-2; TRBD1 matches 9 bases. The CDR3 DNA is TGTGCCAGCAGTCCCTTTGCGCCCTTATGGACAGGGGCGATCTATGGCTACACCTTC. It translates to CASSPFAPLWTGAIYGYTF.